Below, 31 T cell receptor beta chains from the same sample are listed, as sequenced in a study of coeliac disease. Assay: immunoSEQ multiplex PCR; the TCRdb copy retains only in-frame clones and omits some. The repertoire has about 2,200 clones, 60% to 70% of them found once; the top ten carry 9.2%. Sequenced sample: lamina propria lymphocytes from the gut. Receptors were obtained from a woman in her twenties or thirties with active celiac disease.

This clone has only a few counts. The chain joins TRBV4-2 to TRBJ2-7; 8 bases are a match to TRBD2. Germline assignment: CDR1 LGHNA and CDR2 YNFKEQ. J gave up 2 bases and V 4 bases, and 7 bases lay outside the gene matches. CDR3 length: 15 amino acids. CDR3 amino acids: CASSPVTSGPYEQYF. In DNA form, the CDR3 reads TGTGCCAGCAGCCCGGTCACTAGCGGCCCCTACGAGCAGTACTTC.

The chain links TRBV11-2 to TRBJ2-1; 10 positions agree with TRBD2. V lost 1 base to trimming and J lost 4 bases; unmatched junction nucleotides: 13. This CDR3 comprises 19 residues. CDR1 and CDR2 from the germline V gene are SGHAT and FQNNGV. CDR3 protein: CASSLVSGRAQYRYNEQFF. CDR3 sequence (DNA): TGTGCCAGCAGCTTAGTGAGCGGGAGGGCCCAGTACAGATACAATGAGCAGTTCTTC. Looking up the rest from reference TRBV11-2 and TRBJ2-1 gives the full variable domain: EAGVAQSPRYKIIEKRQSVAFWCNPISGHATLYWYQQILGQGPKLLIQFQNNGVVDDSQLPKDRFSAERLKGVDSTLKIQPAKLEDSAVYLCASSLVSGRAQYRYNEQFFGPGTRLTVL.

The chain's CDR3 is CAWSPGIENTEAFF. CDR3 nucleotides: TGTGCCTGGAGCCCAGGGATCGAGAACACTGAAGCTTTCTTT. The rearrangement uses TRBV30 and TRBJ1-1; D possibly corresponds to TRBD1 (5 bases). The CDR3 totals 14 residues. Germline V gives CDR1 GTSNPN, CDR2 SVGIG (reference sequence). The ends were cut back, 3 bases at V and 1 base at J, with 12 bases in the middle.

This clone was counted between two and nine times. The chain has TRBV4-2 and TRBJ1-1, with D possibly TRBD1 on 5 matching bases. Trimming removed 4 bases from V and 1 base from J, with 16 bases in between. This CDR3 region has 16 residues. Germline CDR1 is LGHNA and CDR2 is YNFKEQ. The CDR3 spells CASSLEGKGANTEAFF. The CDR3 DNA sequence: TGTGCCAGCAGCCTGGAGGGGAAGGGAGCGAACACTGAAGCTTTCTTT.

This clone was detected only a few times. The identical CDR3 is also encoded by other nucleotide sequences in the sample. V is TRBV7-9 and J is TRBJ1-1, with D perhaps matching TRBD1 (5 bases). CDR1 is SEHNR, CDR2 FQNEAQ, per germline (reference sequence). This CDR3 spans 16 amino acids. The ends were cut back, 1 base at V and 1 base at J, with 13 bases in the middle. CDR3 amino acids: CASSLGGGEWNTEAFF. DNA of the CDR3: TGTGCCAGCAGCTTAGGGGGAGGGGAGTGGAACACTGAAGCTTTCTTT. Looking up the rest from reference TRBV7-9 and TRBJ1-1 gives the full variable domain: DTGVSQNPRHKITKRGQNVTFRCDPISEHNRLYWYRQTLGQGPEFLTYFQNEAQLEKSRLLSDRFSAERPKGSFSTLEIQRTEQGDSAMYLCASSLGGGEWNTEAFFGQGTRLTVV.

The V and J genes are TRBV6-5 and TRBJ1-1; TRBD1 might be the D (5 bases). The V gene lost 3 bases and the J gene lost 0 bases, with 11 bases spanning the gap. The CDR3 spans 15 residues. Per germline, CDR1 MNHEY and CDR2 SVGAGI. DNA for the CDR3: TGTGCCAGCAGTTATCGCCAGGGCATGAACACTGAAGCTTTCTTT. Amino acids: CASSYRQGMNTEAFF.

This clone was found a few times. The V and J genes are TRBV30 and TRBJ2-1; 8 nucleotides match TRBD2. Germline V lookup: CDR1 GTSNPN, CDR2 SVGIG (reference sequence). Germline trimming cut 0 bases from V and 4 bases from J; bases unmatched to any gene: 11. The CDR3 has 17 residues. The CDR3 is CAWSVLGTRPAYNEQFF. The DNA of the CDR3 is TGTGCCTGGAGTGTACTCGGGACTAGACCCGCTTACAATGAGCAGTTCTTC.

This clone occurred once. The chain links TRBV7-6 to TRBJ1-2; D might be TRBD1 (5 bases). Germline-derived CDR1 and CDR2 are SGHVS and FNYEAQ. Trimming stripped 0 bases from V and 4 bases from J, with 21 bases between. This CDR3 contains 18 residues. CDR3 sequence reads: CASSLAGVESGMVYGYTF. For the CDR3, the DNA is TGTGCCAGCAGCTTAGCGGGTGTTGAGTCAGGGATGGTCTATGGCTACACCTTC.

This chain connects TRBV29-1 to TRBJ2-5; D might be TRBD2 (6 bases). The germline CDR1 and CDR2 sequences are SQVTM and ANQGSEA. V shed 4 bases and J shed 2 bases, with 8 bases lying between them. The CDR3 extends over 12 amino acids. CDR3 sequence: CSVGAGQETQYF. In DNA, the CDR3 is TGCAGCGTTGGCGCGGGGCAAGAGACCCAGTACTTC.

The J gene is TRBJ2-3, the V gene TRBV6-8; no clear D gene. CDR3 length: 13 residues. Germline values: CDR1 MNHGY, CDR2 SAAAGT. Trimming cost V 8 bases and J 0 bases, with 9 bases left between them. The CDR3 nucleotides are TGTGCCAGCGCACGTCAGAGCACAGATACGCAGTATTTT. It is translated as CASARQSTDTQYF.

The J gene is TRBJ1-2, the V gene TRBV2, with 7 positions matching TRBD1. Germline V CDR1 and CDR2: SNHLY, FYNNEI. The junction had 8 bases not matched to a gene; V was cut back by 9 bases and J by 7 bases. The CDR3 sequence is 12 residues long. This CDR3 is CARTTGICGYTF. DNA for the CDR3: TGTGCCAGAACGACAGGGATATGTGGCTACACCTTC.

The chain joins TRBV18 to TRBJ2-7; maybe TRBD1 (6 bases). V dropped 2 bases and J dropped 6 bases, with 11 bases sitting between them. The germline CDR1 and CDR2 sequences are KGHSH and LQKENI. The CDR3 spans 13 residues. The CDR3 sequence is CASSPLGGGEQYF. The CDR3 DNA sequence: TGTGCCAGCTCACCATTAGGGGGTGGCGAGCAGTACTTC.

This clone has only a few counts. A read error may account for a junction end that differs from germline. V gene TRBV6-6 combines with J gene TRBJ1-2, with a weak D call TRBD1 (5 bases). The CDR3 sequence is 16 residues long. From germline, CDR1 is MNHNY and CDR2 SVGAGI (reference sequence). The CDR3 DNA reads as TGTGTCAGCAGTTACGACAGCCTCTATAGCGGCGATGGCTACACCTTC. It specifies CVSSYDSLYSGDGYTF.

This chain links TRBV9 with TRBJ2-3; TRBD2 is a possible D gene (7 bases). This CDR3 has 17 amino acids. Germline loops: CDR1 SGDLS, CDR2 YYNGEE. Trimming shortened V by 0 bases and J by 4 bases, and 18 bases separated the two germline ends. CDR3 bases: TGTGCCAGCAGCGTAGGTGGGGGGGCCGGAATGGCAGATACGCAGTATTTT. It yields the protein CASSVGGGAGMADTQYF.

This clone is termed large. This chain joins TRBV7-9 and TRBJ1-2, with D perhaps matching TRBD1 (6 bases). The germline CDR1 and CDR2 sequences are SEHNR and FQNEAQ (reference sequence). V was clipped by 5 bases and J by 3 bases, with 19 bases between them. This CDR3 has 16 amino acids. CDR3 in amino acids: CASSNNRDTRHYGYTF. As DNA, the CDR3 is TGTGCCAGCAGCAATAATCGGGACACGCGACACTATGGCTACACCTTC.

In its sample, this clone was seen a few times. The chain is built from TRBV7-9 and TRBJ1-4, with D perhaps TRBD1 (5 bases). In germline, CDR1 is SEHNR, CDR2 FQNEAQ (reference sequence). Trimming left V 11 bases short and J 3 bases short, with 10 bases between. CDR3 length: 12 amino acids. CDR3 in amino acids: CAVAGPNEKLFF. The CDR3 DNA sequence: TGTGCCGTGGCGGGGCCTAATGAAAAACTGTTTTTT.

This chain connects TRBV6-5 to TRBJ2-1, with 9 bases fitting TRBD2. The CDR3 extends over 14 amino acids. Germline assignment: CDR1 MNHEY and CDR2 SVGAGI. The ends lost 2 bases at V and 8 bases at J; junction bases unmatched: 4. In DNA, the CDR3 is TGTGCCAGCAGTTACGGTAGCGGGAGCTATGAGCAGTTCTTC. Protein sequence: CASSYGSGSYEQFF.

This rearrangement joins TRBV6-6 to TRBJ2-7; TRBD1 agrees at 10 bases. V was clipped by 6 bases and J by 3 bases; unmatched bases: 5. The CDR3 extends over 14 amino acids. Germline CDR1 MNHNY, CDR2 SVGAGI (reference sequence). The CDR3 region has the DNA TGTGCCAGCAGGCTTGGGACAGGGGTCTACGAGCAGTACTTC. Protein product: CASRLGTGVYEQYF.

This clone was recorded only once. This chain uses TRBV11-3 with TRBJ2-1; D possibly corresponds to TRBD2 (6 bases). This CDR3 contains 15 residues. Germline V gives CDR1 SGHNT, CDR2 YENEEA. Between the trimmed V and J ends, which lost 5 bases and 6 bases, there was a span of 17 bases. CDR3 protein: CASSLGSTAFNEQFF. Here the CDR3 DNA reads TGTGCCAGCAGCCTCGGGAGCACCGCCTTCAATGAGCAGTTCTTC.

The CDR3 loop reads CATSSTSGGKETQYF. The CDR3 DNA reads as TGTGCCACCAGCTCGACTAGCGGGGGAAAAGAGACCCAGTACTTC. This chain joins TRBV15 and TRBJ2-5; 12 bases align to TRBD2. The junction had 4 bases not matched to a gene; V was cut back by 5 bases and J by 3 bases. In germline, CDR1 is LNHNV, CDR2 YYDKDF (reference sequence). The CDR3 sequence is 15 residues long.

The chain carries TRBV7-3 and TRBJ2-7; D may be TRBD1 (5 bases). The CDR3 is 15 residues long. Germline CDR1 is SGHTA and CDR2 is FQGTGA. The ends were cut back, 6 bases at V and 0 bases at J, with 15 bases in the middle. The CDR3 DNA reads TGTGCCAGCAGTCTGGCTGGGGCCCCCTCCTACGAGCAGTACTTC. Translated: CASSLAGAPSYEQYF.

The chain is built from TRBV20-1 and TRBJ2-3; D ambiguous. CDR3 size: 11 residues. CDR1 is DFQATT, CDR2 SNEGSKA, per germline (reference sequence). Trimming left V 3 bases short and J 6 bases short, with 7 bases between. The CDR3 loop reads CSASVLDTQYF. CDR3 in DNA: TGCAGTGCTAGTGTACTGGATACGCAGTATTTT.

The J gene is TRBJ2-2, the V gene TRBV9; D may be TRBD2 (6 bases). Trimming took 2 bases from V and 6 from J, leaving 8 bases between them. CDR3 length equals 13 residues. In germline, CDR1 is SGDLS, CDR2 YYNGEE. The CDR3, as DNA: TGTGCCAGCAGCGTCACTAGCCCCGGGGAGCTGTTTTTT. Its translation is CASSVTSPGELFF.

The table lists this clone with a count of one. This chain uses TRBV15 with TRBJ2-3; the D gene is possibly TRBD2 (5 bases). V lost 5 bases and J 3 bases, leaving 12 bases between the germline ends. Germline V gene lookup returns CDR1 LNHNV and CDR2 YYDKDF (reference sequence). The CDR3 consists of 14 residues. CDR3 region: CATSRRGNTDTQYF. CDR3 nucleotides: TGTGCCACCAGCCGGAGAGGGAATACAGATACGCAGTATTTT.

This clone has only a few counts. The chain joins TRBV7-6 to TRBJ2-7; D possibly corresponds to TRBD2 (6 bases). V gave up 2 bases and J gave up 0 bases, with 14 bases separating them. Germline CDR1 and CDR2: SGHVS and FNYEAQ. The CDR3 has 16 amino acids. CDR3 nucleotides: TGTGCCAGCAGCTTATACCCTAGCGTCAGCTCCTACGAGCAGTACTTC. As protein: CASSLYPSVSSYEQYF.

The chain has TRBV6-1 and TRBJ1-2; TRBD1 is a possible D gene (5 bases). V was shortened by 6 bases and J by 1 base, with 9 bases between the two germline ends. The CDR3 loop spans 13 amino acids. Germline V gives CDR1 MNHNS, CDR2 SASEGT. CDR3 sequence reads: CASSLGHNYGYTF. The CDR3 DNA sequence: TGTGCCAGCAGCTTAGGACATAACTATGGCTACACCTTC.

The chain joins TRBV7-2 to TRBJ1-3; D is unresolved. The CDR3 runs 15 residues. V was shortened by 3 bases and J by 0 bases, with 9 bases between the two germline ends. Germline loops: CDR1 SGHTA, CDR2 FQGNSA. The CDR3 reads CASSLLPYSGNTIYF. The CDR3, as DNA: TGTGCCAGCAGCTTGCTTCCCTACTCTGGAAACACCATATATTTT.

The chain is built from TRBV5-1 and TRBJ2-5; TRBD1 matches at 8 bases. With V trimmed by 2 bases and J by 5 bases, 8 bases remained unmatched. The V gene's germline CDR1 is SGHRS and CDR2 YFSETQ. This CDR3 is 15 amino acids long. Here the CDR3 DNA reads TGCGCCAGCAGCTTCCGGACAGGGTCCTGGGAGACCCAGTACTTC. Its translation is CASSFRTGSWETQYF.

The CDR3 DNA follows: TGTGCCAGCAGTCACTGGACTAGCGGGTCCTACGAGCAGTACTTC. It yields the protein CASSHWTSGSYEQYF. This chain joins TRBV27 and TRBJ2-7, with TRBD2 matching over 11 bases. V lost 5 bases to trimming and J lost 1 base; unmatched junction nucleotides: 4. This CDR3 spans 15 amino acids. In germline, CDR1 is MNHEY, CDR2 SMNVEV (reference sequence).

The chain has TRBV10-1 and TRBJ1-2; TRBD1 might be the D (6 bases). With 3 bases removed from V and 5 bases from J, the gap between germline ends came to 10 bases. From germline, CDR1 is WNHNN and CDR2 SYGVQD (reference sequence). The CDR3 is 13 amino acids. This chain's CDR3 is CASSEQGRYGYTF. The CDR3 DNA sequence: TGCGCCAGCAGTGAACAGGGCCGATATGGCTACACCTTC.

This clone was seen more than once but under ten times. This chain uses TRBV2 with TRBJ2-1, with D possibly matching TRBD1 (6 bases). The V gene's germline CDR1 is SNHLY and CDR2 FYNNEI. With 7 bases removed from V and 5 bases from J, the gap between germline ends came to 15 bases. This CDR3 comprises 14 residues. The CDR3 reads CASIYRVGDNEQFF. CDR3 sequence (DNA): TGTGCCAGCATATACAGGGTGGGAGACAATGAGCAGTTCTTC.